Listed below are T cell receptor beta chains from one sample, sequenced in a study of shared clonotypes between healthy human individuals. Assay: immunoSEQ multiplex PCR; the TCRdb copy retains only in-frame clones and omits some. Here the sample spans more than 600,000 clones, 92% being singletons. Sequencing was performed on naive CD8+ T cells sorted from blood. Receptors were obtained from a man under 40 in good health. Both conserved end residues are part of each CDR3. The D gene is left open where the match is weak. For some rows the clone size is stated as once, few or many, or as a class when expanded; others skip it.

abundance | d_gene | j_gene | v_gene | CDR3aa | CDR3nt
- | - | TRBJ2-2 | TRBV7-9 | CASSLAGGAGELFF | TGTGCCAGCAGCTTAGCGGGCGGCGCCGGGGAGCTGTTTTTT
- | - | TRBJ2-7 | TRBV5-4 | CASSLGGTAYEQYF | TGTGCCAGCAGCTTGGGGGGAACCGCCTACGAGCAGTACTTC
- | - | TRBJ2-3 | TRBV6-6 | CASSPDDTQYF | TGTGCCAGCAGTCCCGACGATACGCAGTATTTT
- | - | TRBJ2-7 | TRBV6-5 | CASGASYEQYF | TGTGCCAGCGGGGCTAGCTACGAGCAGTACTTC
- | - | TRBJ1-3 | TRBV30 | CAWSVDYPSGNTIYF | TGTGCCTGGAGTGTTGATTACCCCTCTGGAAACACCATATATTTT
- | - | TRBJ2-2 | TRBV25-1 | CASSAPGIGNTGELFF | TGTGCCAGCAGTGCCCCGGGAATAGGGAACACCGGGGAGCTGTTTTTT
- | TRBD2 | TRBJ2-1 | TRBV5-1 | CASSLVEGLAVNNEQFF | TGCGCCAGCAGCTTGGTGGAGGGACTAGCCGTGAACAATGAGCAGTTCTTC
- | TRBD1 | TRBJ2-1 | TRBV7-9 | CASSHRGDEQFF | TGTGCCAGCAGCCACAGGGGGGATGAGCAGTTCTTC
- | TRBD2 | TRBJ2-7 | TRBV10-1 | CASSQLAGAFDEQYF | TGCGCCAGCAGTCAACTAGCGGGAGCGTTCGACGAGCAGTACTTC
- | - | TRBJ2-3 | TRBV5-1 | CASSPRGDTQYF | TGCGCCAGCAGCCCCAGAGGAGATACGCAGTATTTT
- | - | TRBJ2-7 | TRBV6-5 | CASSSGVPDPYEQYF | TGTGCCAGCAGCTCCGGGGTGCCAGACCCCTACGAGCAGTACTTC
- | - | TRBJ2-7 | TRBV9 | CASSVTGGYEQYF | TGTGCCAGCAGCGTAACCGGGGGCTACGAGCAGTACTTC
- | - | TRBJ1-1 | TRBV7-9 | CASSLVQGMNTEAFF | TGTGCCAGCAGCTTAGTGCAGGGGATGAACACTGAAGCTTTCTTT
- | TRBD2 | TRBJ2-5 | TRBV4-3 | CASSQDIGTSGQETQYF | TGCGCCAGCAGCCAAGATATAGGGACTAGCGGCCAAGAGACCCAGTACTTC
- | - | TRBJ1-4 | TRBV5-1 | CASSLAGAATNEKLFF | TGCGCCAGCAGCTTGGCAGGGGCTGCAACTAATGAAAAACTGTTTTTT
- | TRBD1 | TRBJ2-5 | TRBV29-1 | CSVEDLRGQGKETQYF | TGCAGCGTTGAAGACCTACGGGGACAGGGAAAAGAGACCCAGTACTTC
- | - | TRBJ2-7 | TRBV27 | CASRVASSASYEQYF | TGTGCCAGCAGAGTTGCGTCTAGCGCCTCCTACGAGCAGTACTTC
- | - | TRBJ2-1 | TRBV11-3 | CASSFIGGENEQFF | TGTGCCAGCAGCTTCATAGGGGGTGAGAATGAGCAGTTCTTC
- | - | TRBJ2-5 | TRBV6-1 | CASSDEGGETQYF | TGTGCCAGCAGTGACGAGGGTGGGGAGACCCAGTACTTC
- | - | TRBJ1-1 | TRBV16 | CASSPSDSTDEAFF | TGTGCCAGCAGCCCCTCGGACAGTACGGACGAAGCTTTCTTT
- | - | TRBJ2-7 | TRBV11-2 | CASSLDKRYEQYF | TGTGCCAGCAGCTTAGATAAGAGGTACGAGCAGTACTTC
- | TRBD2 | TRBJ2-7 | TRBV5-1 | CASSLASGLASYEQYF | TGCGCCAGCAGCTTGGCCAGCGGACTAGCTTCTTACGAGCAGTACTTC
- | - | TRBJ2-3 | TRBV29-1 | CSVEPSVSTDTQYF | TGCAGCGTTGAACCTAGCGTCAGCACAGATACGCAGTATTTT
- | - | TRBJ2-5 | TRBV29-1 | CSGDIARETQYF | TGCAGCGGGGATATTGCCCGGGAGACCCAGTACTTC
few | TRBD1 | TRBJ2-1 | TRBV7-8 | CASRHNSGTGTNEQFF | TGTGCCAGCAGACACAACTCCGGGACAGGGACCAATGAGCAGTTCTTC
- | TRBD1 | TRBJ2-7 | TRBV18 | CASSPDQGAPLYEQYF | TGTGCCAGCTCACCGGACCAGGGGGCGCCCCTCTACGAGCAGTACTTC
- | - | TRBJ2-1 | TRBV19 | CASSYLLTSYNEQFF | TGTGCCAGTAGTTATCTCCTAACCTCCTACAATGAGCAGTTCTTC
- | TRBD2 | TRBJ2-1 | TRBV2 | CASKEGLALYNEQFF | TGTGCCAGCAAAGAGGGACTAGCTCTCTACAATGAGCAGTTCTTC
- | - | TRBJ1-4 | TRBV13 | CASSPGLTNEKLFF | TGTGCCAGCAGCCCCGGCTTAACTAATGAAAAACTGTTTTTT
- | TRBD2 | TRBJ2-2 | TRBV6-5 | CASSYSGLAGTGELFF | TGTGCCAGCAGTTACTCGGGACTAGCGGGAACCGGGGAGCTGTTTTTT
- | - | TRBJ1-2 | TRBV4-3 | CASSQNLAENYGYTF | TGCGCCAGCAGCCAAAACTTGGCAGAAAACTATGGCTACACCTTC